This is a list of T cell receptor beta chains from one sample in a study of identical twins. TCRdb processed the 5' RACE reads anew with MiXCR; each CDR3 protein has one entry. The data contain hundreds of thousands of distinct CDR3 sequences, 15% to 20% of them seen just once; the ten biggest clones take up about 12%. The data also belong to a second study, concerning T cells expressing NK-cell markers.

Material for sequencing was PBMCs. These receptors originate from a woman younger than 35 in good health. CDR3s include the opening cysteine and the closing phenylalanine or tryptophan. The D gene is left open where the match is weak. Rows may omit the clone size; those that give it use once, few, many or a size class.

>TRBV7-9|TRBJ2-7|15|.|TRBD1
TGTGCCAGCAGCCCGACAGGGATCACGCTCGACGAGCAGTACTTC
CASSPTGITLDEQYF
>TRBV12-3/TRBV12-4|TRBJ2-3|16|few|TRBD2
TGTGCCAGCAGTTCCCAAGGGCTTGCGGGGGGGTCTGCGCAGTATTTT
CASSSQGLAGGSAQYF
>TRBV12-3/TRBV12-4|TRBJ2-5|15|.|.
TGTGCCAGCAGTCTAAAGGGAGGGGGAGGAGAGACCCAGTACTTC
CASSLKGGGGETQYF
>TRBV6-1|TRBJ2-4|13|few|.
TGTGCCAGCAGTGTGAACAGCATAAACATTCAGTACTTC
CASSVNSINIQYF
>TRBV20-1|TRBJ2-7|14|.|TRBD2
TGCAGTGCTAGGGTCCTCGGGGGGGCCGACGAGCAGTACTTC
CSARVLGGADEQYF
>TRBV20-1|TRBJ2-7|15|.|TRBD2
TGCAGTGCTAGAGATCGAACTAGCGGCCTCTACGAGCAGTACTTC
CSARDRTSGLYEQYF
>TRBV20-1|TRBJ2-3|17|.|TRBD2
TGCAGTGCTAGAGAGGTCGGGGGCGGGAGGGTCACAGATACGCAGTATTTT
CSAREVGGGRVTDTQYF
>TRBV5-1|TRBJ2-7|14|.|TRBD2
TGTGCCAGCAGCCTCGGACTAGGACCCTACGAGCAGTACTTC
CASSLGLGPYEQYF
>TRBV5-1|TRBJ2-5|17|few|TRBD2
TGCGCCAGCAGCGGAGGACTAGCGGGGGGTCCCCAAGAGACCCAGTACTTC
CASSGGLAGGPQETQYF
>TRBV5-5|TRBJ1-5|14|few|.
TGTGCCAGCAGCTTTTGGGATAGCAATCAGCCCCAGCATTTT
CASSFWDSNQPQHF
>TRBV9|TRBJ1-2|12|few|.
TGTGCCAGCAGCGGAGGATTCTATGGCTACACCTTC
CASSGGFYGYTF
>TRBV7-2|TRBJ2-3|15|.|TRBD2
TGTGCCAGCAGCTCAACGGCGGGAGCCACAGATACGCAGTATTTT
CASSSTAGATDTQYF
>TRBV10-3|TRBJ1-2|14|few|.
TGTGCCATCAGGACCACAGGGTTGAGTGGGGGCTACACCTTC
CAIRTTGLSGGYTF
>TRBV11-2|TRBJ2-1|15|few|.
TGTGCCAGCAGCTTAGTCGAGGGGTTGGTAGGTGAGCAGTTCTTC
CASSLVEGLVGEQFF
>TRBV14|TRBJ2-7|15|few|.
TGTGCCAGCAGCCAAGAACCTGGCAGGGGCTACGAGCAGTACTTC
CASSQEPGRGYEQYF
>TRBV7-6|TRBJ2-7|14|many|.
TGTGCCAGCAGCCCCAGACAGGATGCCTACGAGCAGTACTTC
CASSPRQDAYEQYF
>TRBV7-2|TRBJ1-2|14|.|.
TGTGCCAGCAGCTTTTTCGGGAAATTCAATGGCTACACCTTC
CASSFFGKFNGYTF
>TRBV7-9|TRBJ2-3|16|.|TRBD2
TGTGCCAGCAGCTTAGGGGAAGCGGGGGGGCCGAGTACGCAGTATTTT
CASSLGEAGGPSTQYF
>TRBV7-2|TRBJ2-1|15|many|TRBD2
TGTGCCAGCAGCCGTCACACTAGCGGGAGACGTGAGCAGTTCTTC
CASSRHTSGRREQFF
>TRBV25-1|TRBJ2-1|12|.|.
TGTGCCAGCAGTGAATGGGGCAGTGAGCAGTTCTTC
CASSEWGSEQFF
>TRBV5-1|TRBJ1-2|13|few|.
TGCGCCAGCAGCGGCCAAACAGGTTACGGCTACACCTTC
CASSGQTGYGYTF
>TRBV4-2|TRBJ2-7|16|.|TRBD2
TGTGCCAGCAGCCAAGAGGGTAGCGGGGGGGCGGACGAGCAGTACTTC
CASSQEGSGGADEQYF
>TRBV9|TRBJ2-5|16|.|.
TGTGCCAGCAGCGTAGATCCGGGACATAGCGGAGAGACCCAGTACTTC
CASSVDPGHSGETQYF
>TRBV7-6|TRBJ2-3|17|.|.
TGTGCCAGCAGCTCAGGACGTCTCTCGTACGCGTCGGATACGCAGTATTTT
CASSSGRLSYASDTQYF
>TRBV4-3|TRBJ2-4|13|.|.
TGCGCCAGCAGCCAAGTGCAGGGGAACATTCAGTACTTC
CASSQVQGNIQYF
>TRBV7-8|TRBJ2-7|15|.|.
TGTGCCAGCAGCTTAGCATTAGTACCCCTTTACGAGCAGTACTTC
CASSLALVPLYEQYF
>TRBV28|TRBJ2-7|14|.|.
TGTGCCAGCAGTTTTGGAGGGAATCGGTACGAGCAGTACTTC
CASSFGGNRYEQYF
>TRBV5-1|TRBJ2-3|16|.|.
TGCGCCAGCAGCTTGTCAACCGACTGGGGAACAGATACGCAGTATTTT
CASSLSTDWGTDTQYF
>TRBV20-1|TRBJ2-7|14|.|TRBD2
TGCAGTGCTAGCCGCAGCGGGGATTACTACGAGCAGTACTTC
CSASRSGDYYEQYF
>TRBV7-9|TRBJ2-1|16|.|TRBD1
TGTGCCAGCAGCCCAACATTATGGACAGGTCACAATGAGCAGTTCTTC
CASSPTLWTGHNEQFF
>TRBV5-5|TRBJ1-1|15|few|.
TGTGCCAGCAAAGAGGGGTTTGGTTTTCGCACTGAAGCTTTCTTT
CASKEGFGFRTEAFF
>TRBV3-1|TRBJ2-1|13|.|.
TGTGCCAGCAGCCAATTTCTGTGGTCAGGGCAGTTCTTC
CASSQFLWSGQFF
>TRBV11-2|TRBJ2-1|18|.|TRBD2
TGTGCCAGCAGCCCCTACCGCCGACTAGCGGGGGGGAGGAATGAGCAGTTCTTC
CASSPYRRLAGGRNEQFF
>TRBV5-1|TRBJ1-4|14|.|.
TGCGCCAGCAGCTTGGGCGCGTTTAATGAAAAACTGTTTTTT
CASSLGAFNEKLFF
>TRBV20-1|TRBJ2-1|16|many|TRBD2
TGCAGTGCTAGACCAGTAGCGGGAGGGCTTTTCAATGAGCAGTTCTTC
CSARPVAGGLFNEQFF
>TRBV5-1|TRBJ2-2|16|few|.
TGCGCCAGCAGCCCTCGGTCCCGAGGATCACCCGGGGAGCTGTTTTTT
CASSPRSRGSPGELFF
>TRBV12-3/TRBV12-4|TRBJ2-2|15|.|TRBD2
TGTGCCATTTACCAGGCTAGCGGGGGGAGCGGGGAGCTGTTTTTT
CAIYQASGGSGELFF